The T cell receptor beta chain described here comes from a study of blood T cell repertoires in COVID-19. Here immunoSEQ multiplex PCR was the method, and the copy in TCRdb shows in-frame clones only, minus some. Seen here are more than 110,000 clones, around 89% observed once, and the top ten hold roughly 2.9%. This TCR derives from a man between 60 and 75 years old with active or convalescent COVID-19. Sequenced input: peripheral blood.

The CDR3 reads CASTEVVLFGQPQHF. In DNA form, the CDR3 reads TGTGCCAGCACCGAGGTGGTTCTATTTGGTCAGCCCCAGCATTTT. The rearrangement links TRBV28 to TRBJ1-5; D gene uncertain. Germline V gives CDR1 MDHEN, CDR2 SYDVKM. This CDR3 has 15 residues. The V end was cut by 7 bases, the J end by 6 bases, with 19 bases between. Based on the CDR3 plus reference TRBV28 and TRBJ1-5, the full variable domain is DVKVTQSSRYLVKRTGEKVFLECVQDMDHENMFWYRQDPGLGLRLIYFSYDVKMKEKGDIPEGYSVSREKKERFSLILESASTNQTSMYLCASTEVVLFGQPQHFGDGTRLSIL.